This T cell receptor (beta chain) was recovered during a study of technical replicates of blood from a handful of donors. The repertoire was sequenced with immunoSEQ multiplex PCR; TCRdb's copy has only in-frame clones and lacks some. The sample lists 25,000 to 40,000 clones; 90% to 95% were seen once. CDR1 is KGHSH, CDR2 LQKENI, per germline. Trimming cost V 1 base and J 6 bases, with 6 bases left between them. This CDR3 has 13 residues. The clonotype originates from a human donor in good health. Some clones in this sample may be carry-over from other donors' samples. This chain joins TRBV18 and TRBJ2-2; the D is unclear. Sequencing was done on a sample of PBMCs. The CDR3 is CASSPRDSGELFF. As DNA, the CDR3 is TGTGCCAGCTCACCACGAGATTCCGGGGAGCTGTTTTTT.